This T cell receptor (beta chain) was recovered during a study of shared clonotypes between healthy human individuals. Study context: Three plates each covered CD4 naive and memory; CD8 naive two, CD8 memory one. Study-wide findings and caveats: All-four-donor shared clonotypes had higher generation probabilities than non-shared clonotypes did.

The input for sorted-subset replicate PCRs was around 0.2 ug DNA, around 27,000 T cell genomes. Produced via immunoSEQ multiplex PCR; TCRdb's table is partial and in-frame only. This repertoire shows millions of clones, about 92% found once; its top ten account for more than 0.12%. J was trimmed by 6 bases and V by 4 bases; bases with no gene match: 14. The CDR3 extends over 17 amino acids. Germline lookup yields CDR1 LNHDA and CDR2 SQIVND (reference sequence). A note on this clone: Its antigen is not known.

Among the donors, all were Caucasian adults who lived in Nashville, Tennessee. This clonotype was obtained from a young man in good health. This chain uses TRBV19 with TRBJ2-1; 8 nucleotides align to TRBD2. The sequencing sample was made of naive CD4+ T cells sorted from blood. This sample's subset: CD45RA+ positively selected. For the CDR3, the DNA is TGTGCCAGTAGTAGGCTTACGCGGCTAGCGGGCCTCAATGAGCAGTTCTTC. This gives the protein CASSRLTRLAGLNEQFF. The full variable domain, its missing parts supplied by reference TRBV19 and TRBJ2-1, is DGGITQSPKYLFRKEGQNVTLSCEQNLNHDAMYWYRQDPGQGLRLIYYSQIVNDFQKGDIAEGYSVSREKKESFPLTVTSAQKNPTAFYLCASSRLTRLAGLNEQFFGPGTRLTVL.